This TCR beta chain was found in a study of human T cells and chemical hapten exposure (dated by TCRdb to the early 2020s). About the study as a whole: Libraries were pooled for sequencing, and per-sample TCR yields varied mainly because of small differences in library volumes within the pool. Peripheral blood TCR repertoire changes were tracked in vivo in alopecia patients during primary and secondary sensitization to the hapten diphenylcyclopropenone (DPC).

As to this clonotype: Its antigen target is currently unknown. No much larger clone exists at a distance of one base, and base qualities are not known.

Here is what the overall study found, with its caveats: No change with DPC sensitization was found in the number of TCRs above 1 in 1000 frequency, and no evidence of global repertoire structure alterations was found. Repeated subsampling changed both the strength of the expansion versus patch-test correlation and the threshold at which the correlation became significant.

Total RNA was extracted from unfractionated whole blood that had been collected in Tempus Blood RNA tubes. Roughly five healthy volunteers acted as controls for TCR sequencing and had blood drawn at day 0, 2 weeks and 6 weeks. The CDR3 runs 15 residues from the cysteine to the phenylalanine. The retained sequence is limited to the CDR3, 45 bases, with the frame set at the first base. V is reduced by 3 bases and J by 0 bases, leaving a spacing of 12 bases between them. Library preparation attached unique molecular identifiers to individual cDNA molecules for quantitative, reproducible TCR counting. For every blood RNA sample, sequencing covered both the TCR alpha and TCR beta chains. From the authors' description of their analysis: The median number of TCRs per sample was some 100,000, ranging from 23,224 to 690,600. V, J and CDR3 annotation of the TCR reads was carried out using the Decombinator software suite. Every sample was subsampled to the same number of TCRs (28,000) for the PS versus PT1 abundance plots. TCRs were defined as expanded if absent before sensitization and observed at least eight times at the 2-week time point. TCRdb handled the public reads itself, with Q25 trimming in fastp and clone calling in MiXCR, and kept productive beta chains. CDR3 protein duplicates are merged, each entry listing the most common genes and DNA. The V and J calls follow TCRdb's processing rather than the paper's. In all, the sample holds about 120,000 distinct CDR3 sequences, and around 9% of those were seen once. Of the sample, 1.3% to 1.5% is held by the ten largest clones.

Sequencing was done on a sample of whole blood. The sequence links TRBV12-3 or TRBV12-4 to TRBJ2-7; D gene: possibly TRBD1, on 5 matching bases. The receptor was isolated from a human donor in good health. Some clones in this sample may be carry-over from other donors' samples. Donor details come from another sample of the same person, matched by shared clones. The DNA sequence is TGTGCCAGCAGTTTTATGGGGCCAAGCTCCTACGAGCAGTACTTC. It specifies CASSFMGPSSYEQYF.